The 8 T cell receptor beta chains below were found in one sample sequenced in a study of blood T cells in healthy people across ages. Through a sample-barcoded 5' primer and a J-beta primer mix, a second PCR was run for about 6 to 11 cycles. One entry per CDR3 protein results from TCRdb running MiXCR on the 5' RACE reads. The sample yields 1 million or so distinct CDR3 sequences, under 30% seen once. The same specimen was also included in a second study, on T cells of mothers and their children.

Sequencing was performed on blood. Source of these receptors: a girl between 2 and 10 years old in good health.

The chain uses TRBV24-1 and TRBJ1-4; 9 nucleotides agree with TRBD1. The CDR3 extends over 16 amino acids. V lost 3 bases to trimming and J lost 7 bases; unmatched junction nucleotides: 8. Germline V CDR1 and CDR2: KGHDR, SFDVKD. The CDR3 coding sequence is TGTGCCACCAGTGATCATTCCGGGACAGGGTTTGAAAAACTGTTTTTT. Translation gives CATSDHSGTGFEKLFF.

This clonotype was counted only a few times. The V gene is TRBV7-3, the J gene TRBJ2-6; 12 nucleotides line up with TRBD1. V was pared by 3 bases and J by 3 bases, with 6 bases of the junction left unmatched. Germline V gene data show CDR1 as SGHTA and CDR2 as FQGTGA. The length of the CDR3 is 18 residues. DNA of the CDR3: TGTGCCAGCAGCTTCTCCGGGACAGGGGGCGGTGGGGCCAACGTCCTGACTTTC. This codes for CASSFSGTGGGGANVLTF.

CDR3 coding DNA: TGCAGTGCTAGAGCCGGGGAGGACGAGACCCAGTACTTC. Protein sequence: CSARAGEDETQYF. This rearrangement joins TRBV20-1 to TRBJ2-5, with D perhaps matching TRBD2 (6 bases). Trimming pared 1 base from V and 5 bases from J, leaving 11 bases between. Germline lookup yields CDR1 DFQATT and CDR2 SNEGSKA (reference sequence). The CDR3 length is 13 residues.

This clonotype appeared a few times. This chain connects TRBV20-1 to TRBJ2-7, with 14 bases identical to TRBD2. Trimming at V came to 3 bases and at J to 6 bases, leaving 4 bases not matched to a gene. The length of the CDR3 is 14 residues. Germline V gives CDR1 DFQATT, CDR2 SNEGSKA (reference sequence). In DNA, the CDR3 is TGCAGTGCTAGTACGGGACTAGCGGGAGCCGAGCAGTACTTC. Protein: CSASTGLAGAEQYF.

This rearrangement joins TRBV4-3 to TRBJ2-5; no reliable D call. Germline V gene sequence: CDR1 LGHNA, CDR2 YSLEER. This CDR3 has 15 residues. Trimming removed 0 bases at V and 7 bases at J, with 15 bases between. The CDR3 DNA reads TGCGCCAGCAGCCAAGAGTATTCTGGCAAGATGACCCAGTACTTC. Translating gives CASSQEYSGKMTQYF.

This clonotype was recorded a few times. This chain links TRBV28 with TRBJ2-3; unclear D gene. The CDR3 sequence is 14 residues long. CDR1 is MDHEN, CDR2 SYDVKM, per germline. Between the trimmed V and J ends, which lost 6 bases and 0 bases, there was a span of 10 bases. CDR3 nucleotides: TGTGCCAGCAGGGTAGCTCGGAGCACAGATACGCAGTATTTT. This gives the protein CASRVARSTDTQYF.

This clonotype has more than one count but fewer than ten. This chain links TRBV5-6 with TRBJ1-2; D call uncertain. Germline CDR1 is SGHDT and CDR2 is YYEEEE. CDR3 length: 13 amino acids. V lost 4 bases and J 7 bases, leaving 14 bases between the germline ends. DNA of the CDR3: TGTGCCAGCAGCGGGCCCCGCCGGGGTGGCTACACCTTC. Translating it yields CASSGPRRGGYTF.

This clonotype was counted a few times. V gene TRBV24-1 combines with J gene TRBJ2-1, with a possible D match to TRBD1 (5 bases). V was pared by 9 bases and J by 2 bases, with 10 bases between. Germline CDR1 KGHDR, CDR2 SFDVKD. There are 13 residues in the CDR3. The CDR3 DNA reads as TGTGCCACCGCCGAGGACACCTACAATGAGCAGTTCTTC. Its translation: CATAEDTYNEQFF.